Shown below are 21 T cell receptor beta chains from a single sample sequenced in a study of graft-versus-host responses after intestinal transplantation. Profiling relied on immunoSEQ multiplex PCR, and the TCRdb table lists in-frame clones only, not all of them. The data contain approximately 120,000 clones, about 92% of them singletons. Their antigens are not known. This sample comprised unstimulated CD4+ T cells sorted from spleen or lymph node cells, obtained before intestinal transplant. Receptor source: a human donor who received an intestinal transplant.

This clone was seen only a few times. In nucleotides, the CDR3 is TGTGCCACCAGCACAGGCCAGAGCTCCTATAATTCACCCCTCCACTTT. Translated: CATSTGQSSYNSPLHF. J is TRBJ1-6 and V is TRBV15; D call uncertain. CDR1 and CDR2 from the germline V gene are LNHNV and YYDKDF (reference sequence). The ends were cut back, 4 bases at V and 0 bases at J, with 10 bases in the middle. The CDR3 is made up of 16 amino acids.

This chain uses TRBV5-5 with TRBJ1-1; tentative D call: TRBD1 (5 bases). Germline CDR1 SGHKS, CDR2 YYEKEE (reference sequence). This CDR3 comprises 14 residues. Trimming removed 1 base at V and 0 bases at J, with 7 bases between. In nucleotides, the CDR3 is TGTGCCAGCAGCTTGCGAGGGGTGAACACTGAAGCTTTCTTT. Translation: CASSLRGVNTEAFF.

This chain connects TRBV10-2 to TRBJ1-1; D gene ambiguous. The V end was cut by 7 bases, the J end by 1 base, with 10 bases between. Germline CDR1 reads WSHSY; CDR2 reads SAAADI. The CDR3 length is 13 residues. The CDR3: CASTLLGNTEAFF. DNA for the CDR3: TGCGCCAGCACTTTATTGGGGAACACTGAAGCTTTCTTT.

The chain joins TRBV5-4 to TRBJ2-1; tentative D call: TRBD2 (6 bases). The CDR3 totals 16 residues. With 4 bases removed from V and 0 bases from J, the gap between germline ends came to 14 bases. Germline CDR1 reads SGHNT; CDR2 reads YYREEE (reference sequence). CDR3 in DNA: TGTGCCAGCAGCCCCGGGACTCCTGGCTCCTACAATGAGCAGTTCTTC. The encoded protein is CASSPGTPGSYNEQFF.

This chain joins TRBV5-8 and TRBJ2-2; D might be TRBD1 or TRBD2, each matching 6 bases. The germline V gene has CDR1 SGHTS and CDR2 YDEGEE. CDR3 length: 13 residues. The ends were cut back, 2 bases at V and 6 bases at J, with 8 bases in the middle. The CDR3 region has the DNA TGTGCCAGCAGCTTCGGGGGCCCCGGGGAGCTGTTTTTT. This codes for CASSFGGPGELFF.

The chain links TRBV11-3 to TRBJ1-2, with D maybe TRBD1 (5 bases). The CDR3 length is 12 residues. The V end was cut by 5 bases, the J end by 4 bases, with 8 bases between. CDR1 and CDR2 from the germline V gene are SGHNT and YENEEA. CDR3 protein: CASSHQGYGYTF. The CDR3 DNA sequence: TGTGCCAGCAGCCACCAGGGCTATGGCTACACCTTC.

The chain uses TRBV5-1 and TRBJ2-2; no reliable D call. Trimming removed 1 base from V and 9 bases from J, with 7 bases in between. The CDR3 is 12 amino acids. Germline V lookup: CDR1 SGHRS, CDR2 YFSETQ. CDR3 sequence (DNA): TGCGCCAGCAGCTTGAGTGAGAGGGAGCTGTTTTTT. Protein product: CASSLSERELFF. The whole variable domain, remainder taken from reference TRBV5-1 and TRBJ2-2, is KAGVTQTPRYLIKTRGQQVTLSCSPISGHRSVSWYQQTPGQGLQFLFEYFSETQRNKGNFPGRFSGRQFSNSRSEMNVSTLELGDSALYLCASSLSERELFFGEGSRLTVL.

The genes are TRBV10-1 and TRBJ1-2, with unresolved D. The CDR3 spans 12 residues. Germline V gene sequence: CDR1 WNHNN, CDR2 SYGVQD (reference sequence). Trimming pared 2 bases from V and 6 bases from J, leaving 7 bases between. The CDR3 here is CASSEGPDGYTF. The CDR3 coding sequence is TGCGCCAGCAGTGAGGGGCCGGATGGCTACACCTTC.

The J gene is TRBJ2-1, the V gene TRBV5-1; D is uncertain. The CDR3 sequence is 11 residues long. V lost 3 bases and J lost 6, with 4 bases in between. CDR1 and CDR2 from the germline V gene are SGHRS and YFSETQ. The CDR3 loop is CASSSANEQFF. In DNA, the CDR3 is TGCGCCAGCAGCTCCGCCAATGAGCAGTTCTTC.

This rearrangement joins TRBV7-9 to TRBJ1-5, with a tentative D call TRBD1 (6 bases). The CDR3 is 13 amino acids. Trimming cost V 7 bases and J 2 bases, with 9 bases left between them. CDR1 is SEHNR and CDR2 is FQNEAQ in the germline V gene (reference sequence). In DNA form, the CDR3 reads TGTGCCAGCACGAGACAGGGCAATCAGCCCCAGCATTTT. Protein: CASTRQGNQPQHF.

The V call is TRBV5-1, the J call TRBJ1-3; maybe TRBD1 (5 bases). CDR1 SGHRS and CDR2 YFSETQ come from the germline V gene. This CDR3 is 15 amino acids long. Between the trimmed V and J ends, which lost 4 bases and 0 bases, there was a span of 11 bases. The CDR3 protein is CASSTGLFSGNTIYF. In nucleotides, the CDR3 is TGCGCCAGCAGCACGGGACTGTTCTCTGGAAACACCATATATTTT.

The J gene is TRBJ2-7, the V gene TRBV5-1, with D perhaps TRBD1 (8 bases). Trimming took off 4 bases at V and 6 bases at J, with 20 bases between the two ends. CDR3 size: 15 residues. Per the germline V gene, CDR1 is SGHRS and CDR2 is YFSETQ. CDR3 bases: TGCGCCAGCAGCCGGGGGGACAGGCTGTACAGCGAGCAGTACTTC. Protein sequence: CASSRGDRLYSEQYF.

This chain joins TRBV6-5 and TRBJ1-3; D not resolved. Germline values: CDR1 MNHEY, CDR2 SVGAGI. CDR3 size: 14 residues. Between the trimmed V and J ends, which lost 6 bases and 0 bases, there was a span of 9 bases. CDR3 nucleotide sequence: TGTGCCAGCAGCAGGACGGTCTCTGGAAACACCATATATTTT. The encoded protein is CASSRTVSGNTIYF.

This chain joins TRBV10-1 and TRBJ2-7; 10 nucleotides match TRBD2. Germline V lookup: CDR1 WNHNN, CDR2 SYGVQD (reference sequence). V was pared by 2 bases and J by 5 bases, with 6 bases of the junction left unmatched. The CDR3 is 15 residues long. The CDR3 DNA reads as TGCGCCAGCAGTGAGAGCGGGGGGGCCCCGGACGAGCAGTACTTC. This translates into CASSESGGAPDEQYF.

The chain combines TRBV4-1 with TRBJ2-7, with D uncertain. Germline V gives CDR1 MGHRA, CDR2 YSYEKL. This CDR3 spans 12 amino acids. V gave up 1 base and J gave up 8 bases, with 9 bases separating them. CDR3 protein: CASSQAQAKQYF. The DNA of the CDR3 is TGCGCCAGCAGCCAAGCTCAAGCTAAGCAGTACTTC.

In DNA, the CDR3 is TGTGCCAGCAGCTTCGACAGGGGGAGGGATGGCTACACCTTC. It encodes CASSFDRGRDGYTF. This chain connects TRBV11-2 to TRBJ1-2; 9 bases map to TRBD1. The CDR3 extends over 14 amino acids. The V gene's germline CDR1 is SGHAT and CDR2 FQNNGV. The V and J ends lost 3 bases and 6 bases, in that order; junction bases with no gene match: 5.

J is TRBJ2-1 and V is TRBV7-9, with D perhaps given as TRBD1 or TRBD2 (5 bases each). Per germline, CDR1 SEHNR and CDR2 FQNEAQ (reference sequence). V lost 4 bases and J lost 10, with 14 bases in between. The CDR3 is 13 residues long. The CDR3 DNA follows: TGTGCCAGCAGCTCGGGACCCTCCGCAGAGCAGTTCTTC. Protein: CASSSGPSAEQFF.

A few counts support this clone. The sample carries other DNA sequences with the same CDR3. The J gene is TRBJ2-3, the V gene TRBV19; D is unresolved. The CDR3 length is 11 residues. V was clipped by 5 bases and J by 4 bases, with 4 bases between them. In germline, CDR1 is LNHDA, CDR2 SQIVND (reference sequence). The CDR3 here is CASSGADTQYF. CDR3 nucleotides: TGTGCCAGTAGTGGGGCAGATACGCAGTATTTT. The full variable domain, its missing parts supplied by reference TRBV19 and TRBJ2-3, is DGGITQSPKYLFRKEGQNVTLSCEQNLNHDAMYWYRQDPGQGLRLIYYSQIVNDFQKGDIAEGYSVSREKKESFPLTVTSAQKNPTAFYLCASSGADTQYFGPGTRLTVL.

This sequence joins TRBV18 and TRBJ1-1, with D possibly being TRBD1 (6 bases). This CDR3 contains 15 residues. The germline V gene has CDR1 KGHSH and CDR2 LQKENI. Trimming removed 3 bases from V and 1 base from J, with 12 bases in between. The CDR3 DNA sequence: TGTGCCAGCTCACCTTACAGGGAAACGAACACTGAAGCTTTCTTT. Its protein product is CASSPYRETNTEAFF.

V and J are TRBV14 and TRBJ2-2, with D possibly being TRBD2 (6 bases). Looked up from germline, CDR1 is SGHDN and CDR2 is FVKESK. The V end was cut by 4 bases, the J end by 2 bases, with 17 bases between. This CDR3 has 17 amino acids. CDR3 coding DNA: TGTGCCAGCAGCCGTGAATCCCGTGGACTAAACACCGGGGAGCTGTTTTTT. It translates to CASSRESRGLNTGELFF.

This rearrangement joins TRBV5-8 to TRBJ2-7, with D perhaps being TRBD1 or TRBD2 (6 bases each). Germline-derived CDR1 and CDR2 are SGHTS and YDEGEE. V was clipped by 4 bases and J by 9 bases, with 17 bases between them. This CDR3 region has 13 residues. CDR3 loop: CASSLRGDGRQYF. DNA of the CDR3: TGTGCCAGCAGCCTAAGGGGGGACGGACGGCAGTACTTC.